The 13 T cell receptor beta chains given below trace back to one sample, sequenced in a study of blood T cell repertoires in COVID-19. Sequenced by immunoSEQ multiplex PCR; TCRdb stores in-frame clones only, minus some. The sample lists about 330,000 clones, approximately 85% occurring once. The sequenced sample was peripheral blood. Source of these receptors: a human donor in a cohort sampled during active COVID-19.

The V and J genes are TRBV4-2 and TRBJ1-2; tentatively, D is TRBD1 (6 bases). Trimming removed 1 base at V and 5 bases at J, with 11 bases between. The CDR3 covers 14 residues. The V gene's germline CDR1 is LGHNA and CDR2 YNFKEQ. The CDR3 spells CASSQGRGPYGYTF. CDR3 sequence (DNA): TGTGCCAGCAGCCAAGGCAGGGGTCCTTATGGCTACACCTTC.

This chain joins TRBV7-6 and TRBJ2-4, with D perhaps matching TRBD2 (5 bases). The CDR3 covers 15 residues. The ends were cut back, 5 bases at V and 0 bases at J, with 11 bases in the middle. CDR1 is SGHVS, CDR2 FNYEAQ, per germline. Here the CDR3 reads CASSGVALAKNIQYF. As DNA, the CDR3 is TGTGCCAGCAGCGGCGTAGCGTTAGCCAAAAACATTCAGTACTTC.

The chain links TRBV6-2 or TRBV6-3 to TRBJ2-1; 8 positions agree with TRBD2. Germline lookup yields CDR1 MNHEY and CDR2 SVGEGT. The CDR3 is 16 residues long. V gave up 2 bases and J gave up 5 bases; unmatched junction bases: 8. The CDR3 is CASSYVFLAGNNEQFF. In DNA, the CDR3 is TGTGCCAGCAGTTACGTCTTTCTAGCGGGCAACAATGAGCAGTTCTTC.

The rearrangement links TRBV5-1 to TRBJ2-2; TRBD1 might be the D (6 bases). Between the trimmed V and J ends, which lost 4 bases and 4 bases, there was a span of 17 bases. There are 16 residues in the CDR3. In germline, CDR1 is SGHRS, CDR2 YFSETQ. The CDR3 loop reads CASSNIGGLLTGELFF. The CDR3 DNA reads as TGCGCCAGCAGCAATATAGGGGGTTTGCTCACCGGGGAGCTGTTTTTT. Filled out from reference TRBV5-1 and TRBJ2-2, the complete variable domain reads KAGVTQTPRYLIKTRGQQVTLSCSPISGHRSVSWYQQTPGQGLQFLFEYFSETQRNKGNFPGRFSGRQFSNSRSEMNVSTLELGDSALYLCASSNIGGLLTGELFFGEGSRLTVL.

V usage is TRBV5-1 and J usage is TRBJ2-1, with 12 positions matching TRBD2. CDR3 length equals 14 residues. V dropped 7 bases and J dropped 9; count of bases not matched to a gene: 8. From germline, CDR1 is SGHRS and CDR2 YFSETQ. CDR3 sequence reads: CASRTSGAGLEQFF. CDR3 in DNA: TGCGCCAGCCGGACTAGCGGGGCCGGGCTTGAGCAGTTCTTC.

This clone occurred once. The chain combines TRBV10-3 with TRBJ2-3; D call uncertain. CDR1 is ENHRY, CDR2 SYGVKD, per germline. The CDR3 is 13 amino acids. The V end was cut by 0 bases, the J end by 2 bases, with 3 bases between. In DNA form, the CDR3 reads TGTGCCATCAGTGAGTCCTCCACAGATACGCAGTATTTT. Translating it yields CAISESSTDTQYF.

V and J are TRBV29-1 and TRBJ2-5, with D perhaps matching TRBD2 (6 bases). The germline V gene encodes CDR1 SQVTM and CDR2 ANQGSEA. With 1 base removed from V and 1 base from J, the gap between germline ends came to 13 bases. This CDR3 comprises 15 residues. The CDR3 DNA is TGCAGCGTTGAAGTCGGGCGGGGCGGCCAAGAGACCCAGTACTTC. It encodes CSVEVGRGGQETQYF. The full variable domain, its missing parts supplied by reference TRBV29-1 and TRBJ2-5, is SAVISQKPSRDICQRGTSLTIQCQVDSQVTMMFWYRQQPGQSLTLIATANQGSEATYESGFVIDKFPISRPNLTFSTLTVSNMSPEDSSIYLCSVEVGRGGQETQYFGPGTRLLVL.

The rearrangement links TRBV7-2 to TRBJ2-7, with a possible D match to TRBD2 (5 bases). Trimming removed 3 bases at V and 2 bases at J, with 11 bases between. This CDR3 has 14 residues. Germline V gene lookup returns CDR1 SGHTA and CDR2 FQGNSA. The CDR3 sequence: CASSFGAETYEQYF. The CDR3 region has the DNA TGTGCCAGCAGCTTCGGAGCGGAAACCTACGAGCAGTACTTC.

V is TRBV7-9 and J is TRBJ1-2, with D unresolved. This CDR3 region has 12 residues. The germline gives CDR1 SEHNR, CDR2 FQNEAQ (reference sequence). V lost 3 bases and J lost 8, with 10 bases in between. Here the CDR3 reads CASSLEGWGYTF. Written as DNA, the CDR3 is TGTGCCAGCAGCTTGGAGGGTTGGGGCTACACCTTC.

The gene calls are TRBV3-1 (or the pseudogene TRBV3-2) and TRBJ1-3, with unresolved D. The CDR3 extends over 15 amino acids. V was pared by 3 bases and J by 1 base, with 10 bases between. CDR1 is LGHDT, CDR2 YNNKEL, per germline (reference sequence). In nucleotides, the CDR3 is TGTGCCAGCAGCCAGAGATATGTTTCTGGAAACACCATATATTTT. It specifies CASSQRYVSGNTIYF.

DNA of the CDR3: TGTGCCACCAGTGGTCAACAGGGGGCGAGCTCCTACGAGCAGTACTTC. Encoded protein: CATSGQQGASSYEQYF. This rearrangement joins TRBV24-1 to TRBJ2-7; 9 bases line up with TRBD1. The trim removed 5 bases at V and 0 bases at J, leaving 7 bases unmatched. Germline CDR1 reads KGHDR; CDR2 reads SFDVKD. This CDR3 contains 16 residues.

The chain recombines TRBV2 with TRBJ2-7, with no clear D. CDR3 size: 11 residues. V was pared by 4 bases and J by 6 bases, with 7 bases between. Germline V gives CDR1 SNHLY, CDR2 FYNNEI. CDR3 loop: CASSVMAEQYF. CDR3 DNA sequence: TGTGCCAGCAGTGTTATGGCCGAGCAGTACTTC. The variable domain in full, with the rest retrieved from reference TRBV2 and TRBJ2-7, is EPEVTQTPSHQVTQMGQEVILRCVPISNHLYFYWYRQILGQKVEFLVSFYNNEISEKSEIFDDQFSVERPDGSNFTLKIRSTKLEDSAMYFCASSVMAEQYFGPGTRLTVT.

This sequence joins TRBV3-1 (or the pseudogene TRBV3-2) and TRBJ1-1, with a weak D call TRBD1 (5 bases). Deletions cut 4 bases from V and 0 bases from J, with 9 bases between. Germline CDR1 and CDR2: LGHDT and YNNKEL (reference sequence). The CDR3 covers 14 residues. CDR3 residues: CASSREGMNTEAFF. In DNA, the CDR3 is TGTGCCAGCAGCCGGGAGGGGATGAACACTGAAGCTTTCTTT.